This note documents a single T cell receptor beta chain sequence. What it recognizes is unknown. This table comes from immunoSEQ multiplex PCR, and its TCRdb copy is limited to in-frame clones, with some not included. In the table there are about 280,000 clones, 85% to 90% of which are singletons. This sample stems from a study of cytomegalovirus exposure and HLA in healthy donors. Broader study findings: Rarity marked most TCR sequences, yet some public TCRs occurred in many donors. Cytomegalovirus association was assigned to approximately 160 TCR beta chains. Specificity of three CMV-associated chains for CMV antigens was verified in vitro. The tendency of first-cohort TCR clusters to co-occur in the 120 or so validation repertoires emerged from a later analysis.

The V gene end was trimmed by 6 bases and the J gene end by 5 bases; junction bases not matched to a gene: 0. This CDR3 has 11 residues. Germline V gene data show CDR1 as MNHEY and CDR2 as SVGAGI. The source of this sequence is a woman under 30 in good health and CMV-seronegative. Sequenced: PBMCs. The chain recombines TRBV6-5 with TRBJ2-7; 8 nucleotides line up with TRBD1. In nucleotides, the CDR3 is TGTGCCAGCAGCAGGGGGCACGAGCAGTACTTC. Its protein is CASSRGHEQYF.